These 4 T cell receptor beta chains came from one sample sequenced in a study of T-cell reconstitution after alpha-beta-depleted transplantation in children. Library preparation (for TCRbeta) was performed with unique molecular identifiers. TCRdb reanalysed the PCR reads using MiXCR and keeps one entry per CDR3 protein. The sample consists of about 980,000 distinct CDR3 sequences, 25% to 30% of them appearing once. The material sequenced was PBMCs, mostly from graft donor cells, taken 360 days after TCRalphabeta/CD19-depleted stem cell transplant. Source of these receptors: a boy in the first two years of life who had a stem cell transplant for SCID, so the T cells may come from the graft donor.

The chain is built from TRBV12-3 or TRBV12-4 and TRBJ2-5; D is perhaps TRBD2 (5 bases). Trimming stripped 3 bases from V and 1 base from J, with 9 bases between. The CDR3 runs to 14 residues. The CDR3 here is CASSLALGQETQYF. The CDR3 coding sequence is TGTGCCAGCAGTTTGGCACTAGGCCAAGAGACCCAGTACTTC.

The V and J genes are TRBV13 and TRBJ2-7; D gene ambiguous. Germline values: CDR1 PRHDT, CDR2 FYEKMQ (reference sequence). V was clipped by 0 bases and J by 4 bases, with 13 bases between them. The CDR3 loop spans 15 amino acids. CDR3 in DNA: TGTGCCAGCAGCTTAGGAGCAGGCGTAGGGTACGAGCAGTACTTC. It specifies CASSLGAGVGYEQYF.

This clonotype has only a few counts. The V call is TRBV12-3 or TRBV12-4, the J call TRBJ2-5; 13 nucleotides align to TRBD2. There are 18 residues in the CDR3. J gave up 0 bases and V 0 bases, and 4 bases lay outside the gene matches. CDR3 loop: CASSLARLAGGHQETQYF. The CDR3 DNA follows: TGTGCCAGCAGTTTAGCGCGACTAGCGGGGGGCCACCAAGAGACCCAGTACTTC.

This clonotype was picked up a small number of times. The rearrangement joins TRBV5-1 to TRBJ2-1, with 10 bases matching TRBD2. The CDR3 is made up of 18 amino acids. CDR1 SGHRS and CDR2 YFSETQ come from the germline V gene. The junction had 8 bases not matched to a gene; V was cut back by 2 bases and J by 0 bases. CDR3 in amino acids: CASSFWAPSGGSYNEQFF. CDR3 sequence (DNA): TGCGCCAGCAGCTTTTGGGCCCCTAGCGGGGGCTCCTACAATGAGCAGTTCTTC.